The subject of this entry is one T cell receptor (beta chain). This receptor's antigen is unknown. No much larger clone is present one base from it, and per-base qualities are unavailable. Evidence of autoimmunity was found in all CD3G-deficient patients, and more severe autoimmunity was observed in two of the patients. Patients were tested at ages ranging from 2 to 39 years, and reduced naive and increased memory CD4+ and CD8+ T-cell proportions were found in the patients. The patient group comprised about 6 individuals with CD3G deficiency. An international network of physicians spanning the United States, Europe and Asia provided the patient samples and clinical data. Peripheral blood mononuclear cells were isolated by Ficoll density separation. CD3+ CD8+ CD4- T cells were isolated on a FACSAria cell sorter. These data originate in a study of regulatory T cells (dated by TCRdb to 2016 to 2019). For the study in its entirety: Between CD3G-deficient patients and healthy controls, the study compared T-cell receptor beta repertoires in sorted regulatory T cells, conventional CD4+ T cells and CD8+ T cells.

The multiplex PCR relied on 52 forward TRBV primers and 13 reverse TRBJ primers, and amplification bias was corrected through assay-based and computational methods. Rearranged TRB loci were amplified from genomic DNA by multiplex PCR within the immunoSEQ assay. An Illumina HiSeq platform was used to sequence the TRB amplicons. Per the original workflow: Custom algorithms error-filtered the raw sequences and aligned the raw sequences to reference gene sequences, after which the immunoSEQ online tools were used for analysis. Frequencies of productive and nonproductive TRB rearrangements were assessed among unique sequences as well as among total sequences. Assessment of potential self-reactivity relied on the hydrophobicity of positions 6 and 7 in the TRB CDR3, along with their amino acid composition. For group comparisons, t tests, Mann-Whitney tests or two-way ANOVA were performed in Prism software. TCRdb mirrors the immuneACCESS table, restricted to in-frame sequences. Some clones are absent from its copies; in checked studies, under half trace to an unresolved V gene, and the reason for the others is unknown. V and J calls and clone size come straight from that table; D and trimming were deduced from the DNA. The sample table records some 21,000 clones; roughly 93% of these occur just once. 3.5% of the sample belongs to the ten largest clones.

The study at large found these results: Repertoires from patients had restricted unique TRB V-J pairs and skewed V and J gene usage, with the strongest effect in regulatory T cells. CD8+ T cells from patients showed a nonsignificant trend toward lower Shannon entropy than control CD8+ cells.

The germline V gene supplies CDR1 MDHEN and CDR2 SYDVKM. Counted from cysteine to phenylalanine, this CDR3 has 16 amino acids. Only the CDR3 portion is preserved as DNA: 48 bases, with reading frame beginning at the first base. Cut back by 5 bases and 7 bases, the V and J ends lie 23 bases apart. This sequence was found in a child aged 2 to 10 with CD3G deficiency. The source material was CD8+ T cells sorted from blood. Rearrangement joined TRBV28 to TRBJ2-5; 6 matching bases give a weak D call of TRBD2. Read as DNA, the sequence is TGTGCCAGCAGTCCCCTACTTGGCGGACCCGGGGGGACCCAGTACTTC. Its translation reads: CASSPLLGGPGGTQYF.